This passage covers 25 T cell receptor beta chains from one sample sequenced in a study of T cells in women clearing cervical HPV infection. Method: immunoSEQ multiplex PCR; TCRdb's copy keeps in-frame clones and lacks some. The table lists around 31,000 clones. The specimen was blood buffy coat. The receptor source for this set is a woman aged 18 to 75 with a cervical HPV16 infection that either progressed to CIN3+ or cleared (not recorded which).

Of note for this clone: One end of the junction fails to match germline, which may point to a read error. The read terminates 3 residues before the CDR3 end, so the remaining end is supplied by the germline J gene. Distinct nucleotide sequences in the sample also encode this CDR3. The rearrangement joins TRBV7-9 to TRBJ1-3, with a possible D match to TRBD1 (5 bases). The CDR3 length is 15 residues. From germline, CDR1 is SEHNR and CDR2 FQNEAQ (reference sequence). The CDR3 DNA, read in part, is TGTGCCAGCAGCTCCTCGAGGGACTCTGGAAACACT. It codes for CASSSSRDSGNT. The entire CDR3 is CASSSSRDSGNTIYF. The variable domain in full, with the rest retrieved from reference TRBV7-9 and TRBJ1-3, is DTGVSQNPRHKITKRGQNVTFRCDPISEHNRLYWYRQTLGQGPEFLTYFQNEAQLEKSRLLSDRFSAERPKGSFSTLEIQRTEQGDSAMYLCASSSSRDSGNTIYFGEGSWLTVV.

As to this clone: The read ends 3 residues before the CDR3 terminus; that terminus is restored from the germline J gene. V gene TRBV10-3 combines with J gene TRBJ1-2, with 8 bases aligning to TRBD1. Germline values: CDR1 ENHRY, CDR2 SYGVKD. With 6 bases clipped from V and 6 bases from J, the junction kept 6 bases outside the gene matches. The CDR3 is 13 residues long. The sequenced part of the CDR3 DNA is TGTGCCATCAGGCCAGGGGGCGGGGATGGC. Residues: CAIRPGGGDG. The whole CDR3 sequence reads CAIRPGGGDGYTF.

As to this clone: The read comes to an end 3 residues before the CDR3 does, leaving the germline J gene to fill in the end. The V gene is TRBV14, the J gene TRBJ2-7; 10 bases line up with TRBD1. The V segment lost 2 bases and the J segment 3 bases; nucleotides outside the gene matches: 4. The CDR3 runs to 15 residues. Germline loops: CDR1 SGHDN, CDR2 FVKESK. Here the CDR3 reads CASSQQTGGSYEQYF. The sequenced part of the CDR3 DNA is TGTGCCAGCAGCCAACAGACAGGGGGCAGCTACGAG.

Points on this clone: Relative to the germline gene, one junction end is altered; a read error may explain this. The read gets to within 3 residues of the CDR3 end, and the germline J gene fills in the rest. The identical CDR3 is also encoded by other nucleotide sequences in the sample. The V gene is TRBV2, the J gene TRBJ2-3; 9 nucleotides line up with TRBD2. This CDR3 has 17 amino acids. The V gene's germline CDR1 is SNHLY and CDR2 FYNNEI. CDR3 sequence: CASSGYSGTSIPDTQYF. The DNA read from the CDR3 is TGTGCTAGCAGTGGCTATTCCGGGACTAGCATCCCAGATACG.

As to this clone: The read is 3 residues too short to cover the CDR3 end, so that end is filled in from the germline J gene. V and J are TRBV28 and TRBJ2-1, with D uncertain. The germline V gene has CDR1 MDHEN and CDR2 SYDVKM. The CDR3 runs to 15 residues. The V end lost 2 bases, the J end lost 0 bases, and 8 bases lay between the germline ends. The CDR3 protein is CASSLRQSSYNEQFF. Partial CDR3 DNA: TGTGCCAGCAGTTTAAGGCAAAGCTCCTACAATGAG.

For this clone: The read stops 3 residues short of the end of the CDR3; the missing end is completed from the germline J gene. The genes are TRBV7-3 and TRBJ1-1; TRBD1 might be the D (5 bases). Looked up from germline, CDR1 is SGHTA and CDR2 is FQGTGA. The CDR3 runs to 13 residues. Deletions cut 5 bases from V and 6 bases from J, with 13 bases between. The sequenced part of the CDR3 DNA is TGTGCCAGCAGCGCCCCAGGGCTTTCTGAA. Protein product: CASSAPGLSE. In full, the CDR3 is CASSAPGLSEAFF.

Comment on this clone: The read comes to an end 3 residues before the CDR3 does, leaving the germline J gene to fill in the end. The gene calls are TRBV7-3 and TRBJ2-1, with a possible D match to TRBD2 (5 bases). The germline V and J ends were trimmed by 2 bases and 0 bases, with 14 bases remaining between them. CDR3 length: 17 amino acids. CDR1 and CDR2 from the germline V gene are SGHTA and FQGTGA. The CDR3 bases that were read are TGTGCCAGCAGCTTAGGCGGAGGAGCGAGCTCCTACAATGAG. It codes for CASSLGGGASSYNE. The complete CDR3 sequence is CASSLGGGASSYNEQFF. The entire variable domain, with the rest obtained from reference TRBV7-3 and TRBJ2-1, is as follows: GAGVSQTPSNKVTEKGKYVELRCDPISGHTALYWYRQSLGQGPEFLIYFQGTGAADDSGLPNDRFFAVRPEGSVSTLKIQRTERGDSAVYLCASSLGGGASSYNEQFFGPGTRLTVL.

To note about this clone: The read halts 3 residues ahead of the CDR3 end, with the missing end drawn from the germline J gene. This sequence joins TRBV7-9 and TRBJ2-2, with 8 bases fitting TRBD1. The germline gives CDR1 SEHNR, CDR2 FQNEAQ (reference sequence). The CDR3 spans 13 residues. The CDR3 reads CASSQGQGRSLFF. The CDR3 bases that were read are TGTGCCAGCAGCCAAGGACAGGGTCGGTCG.

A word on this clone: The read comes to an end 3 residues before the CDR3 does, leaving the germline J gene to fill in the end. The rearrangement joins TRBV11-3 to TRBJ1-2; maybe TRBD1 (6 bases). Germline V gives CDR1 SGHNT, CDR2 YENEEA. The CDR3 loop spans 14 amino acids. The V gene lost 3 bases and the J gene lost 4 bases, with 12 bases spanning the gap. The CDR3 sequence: CASSFGGYSYGYTF. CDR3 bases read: TGTGCCAGCAGCTTTGGGGGCTACAGCTATGGC.

Here the CDR3 reads CSARAPGGNTEAFF. CDR3 DNA (partial): TGCAGTGCTAGAGCCCCCGGTGGGAACACTGAA. V usage is TRBV20-1 and J usage is TRBJ1-1; D remains unclear. The CDR3 end falls 3 residues outside the read, so it is completed with the germline J gene. Germline CDR1 reads DFQATT; CDR2 reads SNEGSKA (reference sequence). With 1 base removed from V and 1 base from J, the gap between germline ends came to 10 bases. The CDR3 extends over 14 amino acids.

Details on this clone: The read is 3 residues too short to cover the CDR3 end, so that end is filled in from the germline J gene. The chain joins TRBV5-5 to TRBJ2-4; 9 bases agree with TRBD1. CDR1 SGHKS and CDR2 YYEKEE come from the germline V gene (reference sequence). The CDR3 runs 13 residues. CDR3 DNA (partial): TGTGCCAGCAGCTTGTCGGGACAGGGAGGT. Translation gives CASSLSGQGG. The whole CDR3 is CASSLSGQGGQYF.

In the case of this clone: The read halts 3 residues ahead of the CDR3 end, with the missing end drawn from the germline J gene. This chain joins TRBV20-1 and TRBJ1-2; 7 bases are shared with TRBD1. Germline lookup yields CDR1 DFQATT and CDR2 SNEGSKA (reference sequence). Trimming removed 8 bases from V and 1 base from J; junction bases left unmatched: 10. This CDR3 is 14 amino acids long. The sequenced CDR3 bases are TGCAGTTCAAACCACCGGGACAGTAACTATGGC. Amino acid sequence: CSSNHRDSNYG. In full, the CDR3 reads CSSNHRDSNYGYTF.

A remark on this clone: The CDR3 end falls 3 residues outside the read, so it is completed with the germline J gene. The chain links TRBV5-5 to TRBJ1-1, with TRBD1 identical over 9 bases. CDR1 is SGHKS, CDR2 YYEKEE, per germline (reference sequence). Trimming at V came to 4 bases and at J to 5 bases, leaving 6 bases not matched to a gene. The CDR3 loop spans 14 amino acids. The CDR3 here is CASSPDRGATEAFF. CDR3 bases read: TGTGCCAGCAGCCCGGACAGGGGTGCTACTGAA.

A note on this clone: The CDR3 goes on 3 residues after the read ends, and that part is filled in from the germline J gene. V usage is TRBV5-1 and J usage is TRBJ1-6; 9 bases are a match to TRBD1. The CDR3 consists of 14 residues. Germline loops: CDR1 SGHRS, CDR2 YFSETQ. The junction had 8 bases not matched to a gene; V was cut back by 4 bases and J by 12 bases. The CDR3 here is CASSRTGGDGPLHF. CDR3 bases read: TGCGCCAGCAGCCGAACAGGGGGCGATGGACCC.

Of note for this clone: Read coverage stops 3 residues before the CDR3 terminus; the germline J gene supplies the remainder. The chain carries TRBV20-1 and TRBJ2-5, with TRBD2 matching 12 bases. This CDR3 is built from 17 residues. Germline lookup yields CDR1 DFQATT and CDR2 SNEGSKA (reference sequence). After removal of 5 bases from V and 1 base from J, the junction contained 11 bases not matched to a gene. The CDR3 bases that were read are TGCAGTGCTTCAAAGTGGACTAGCGGGGAACGCCAAGAGACC. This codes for CSASKWTSGERQET. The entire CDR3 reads CSASKWTSGERQETQYF.

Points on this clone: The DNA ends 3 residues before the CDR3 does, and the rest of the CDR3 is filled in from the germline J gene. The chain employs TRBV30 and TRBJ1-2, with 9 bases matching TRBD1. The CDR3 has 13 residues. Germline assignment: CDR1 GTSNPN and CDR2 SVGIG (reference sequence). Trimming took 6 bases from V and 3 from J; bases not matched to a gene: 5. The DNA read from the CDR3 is TGTGCCTGTTATGACAGGGGGGACTATGGC. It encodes CACYDRGDYG. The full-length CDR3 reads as CACYDRGDYGYTF.

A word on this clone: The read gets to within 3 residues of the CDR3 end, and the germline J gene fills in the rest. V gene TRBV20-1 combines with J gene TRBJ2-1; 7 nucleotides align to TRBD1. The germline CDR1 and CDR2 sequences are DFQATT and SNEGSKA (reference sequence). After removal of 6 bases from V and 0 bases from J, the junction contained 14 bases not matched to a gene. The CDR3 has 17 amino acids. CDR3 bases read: TGCAGTGCCTCATCCCCCCAGACAGGGAGCTCCTACAATGAG. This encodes CSASSPQTGSSYNE. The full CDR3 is CSASSPQTGSSYNEQFF.

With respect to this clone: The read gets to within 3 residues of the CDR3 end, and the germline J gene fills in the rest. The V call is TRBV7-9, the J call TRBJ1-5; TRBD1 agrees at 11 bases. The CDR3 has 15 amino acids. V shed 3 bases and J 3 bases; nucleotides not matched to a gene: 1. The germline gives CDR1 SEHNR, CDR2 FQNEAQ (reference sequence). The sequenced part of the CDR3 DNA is TGTGCCAGCAGCTTGGGACAGGGGGACAATCAGCCC. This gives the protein CASSLGQGDNQP. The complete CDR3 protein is CASSLGQGDNQPQHF.

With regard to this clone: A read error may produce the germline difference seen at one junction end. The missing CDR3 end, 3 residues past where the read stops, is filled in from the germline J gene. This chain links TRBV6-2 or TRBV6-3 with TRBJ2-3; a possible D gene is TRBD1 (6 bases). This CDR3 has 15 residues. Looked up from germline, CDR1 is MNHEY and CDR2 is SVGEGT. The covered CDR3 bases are TGTGCCAACAGTTATGTGGGGGCAGGCACAGATACG. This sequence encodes CANSYVGAGTDT. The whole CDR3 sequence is CANSYVGAGTDTQYF.

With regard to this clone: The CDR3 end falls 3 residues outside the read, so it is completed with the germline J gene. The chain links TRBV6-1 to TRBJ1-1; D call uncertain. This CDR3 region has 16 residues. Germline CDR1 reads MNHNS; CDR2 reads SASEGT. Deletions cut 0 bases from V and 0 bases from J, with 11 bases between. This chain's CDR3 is CASSEAGGLMNTEAFF. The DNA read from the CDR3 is TGTGCCAGCAGTGAAGCAGGAGGACTCATGAACACTGAA.

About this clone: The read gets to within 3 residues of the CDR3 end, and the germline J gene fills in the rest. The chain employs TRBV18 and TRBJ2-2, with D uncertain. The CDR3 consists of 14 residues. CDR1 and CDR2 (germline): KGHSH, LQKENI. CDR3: CASSPGSRESPLFF. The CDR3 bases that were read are TGTGCCAGCTCACCGGGCAGTCGAGAGTCACCG.

CDR3 DNA, as far as it was read: TGTGCCAGCAGCCCTCGACAGGGGTTCTACAATGAG. Protein product: CASSPRQGFYNE. The full CDR3 sequence reads CASSPRQGFYNEQFF. This sequence joins TRBV14 and TRBJ2-1; 8 bases align to TRBD1. Read data end 3 residues before the CDR3 end; the end is taken from the germline J gene. V trimming: 4 bases; J trimming: 3 bases; junction bases outside the gene matches: 5. This CDR3 spans 15 amino acids. Germline V CDR1 and CDR2: SGHDN, FVKESK. Full variable domain (missing parts from reference TRBV14 and TRBJ2-1): EAGVTQFPSHSVIEKGQTVTLRCDPISGHDNLYWYRRVMGKEIKFLLHFVKESKQDESGMPNNRFLAERTGGTYSTLKVQPAELEDSGVYFCASSPRQGFYNEQFFGPGTRLTVL.

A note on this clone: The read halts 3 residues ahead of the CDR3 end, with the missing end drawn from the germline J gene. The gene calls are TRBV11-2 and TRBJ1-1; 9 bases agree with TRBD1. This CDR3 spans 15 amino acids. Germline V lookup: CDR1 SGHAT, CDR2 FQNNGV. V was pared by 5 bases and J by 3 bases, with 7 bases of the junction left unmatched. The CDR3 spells CASSARQGVDTEAFF. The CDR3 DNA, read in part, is TGTGCCAGCAGCGCTCGACAGGGGGTCGACACTGAA.

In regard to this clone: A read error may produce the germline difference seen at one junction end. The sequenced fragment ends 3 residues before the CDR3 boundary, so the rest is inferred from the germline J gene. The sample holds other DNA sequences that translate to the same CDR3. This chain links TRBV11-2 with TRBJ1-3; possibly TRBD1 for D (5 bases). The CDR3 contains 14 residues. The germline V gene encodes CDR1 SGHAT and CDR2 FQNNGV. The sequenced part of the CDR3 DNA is TGTGCCAGCAGCTTAGCCGGGACTGAGAACACA. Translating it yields CASSLAGTENT. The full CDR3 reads CASSLAGTENTIYF.

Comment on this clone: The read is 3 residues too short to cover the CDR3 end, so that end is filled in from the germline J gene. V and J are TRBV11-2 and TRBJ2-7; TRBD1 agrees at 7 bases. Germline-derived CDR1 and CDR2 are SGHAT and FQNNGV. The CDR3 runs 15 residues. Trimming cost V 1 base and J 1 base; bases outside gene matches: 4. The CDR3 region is CASSLGPGQSYEQYF. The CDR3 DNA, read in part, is TGTGCCAGCAGCTTAGGACCGGGACAGTCCTACGAG.